This TCR beta chain was recovered during a study of regulatory T cells in long-lasting Graves disease. Study-wide results and caveats: Among samples with persistent disease, TRBV28, TRBJ1-2 and TRBJ2-5 were favored.

This clonotype has a count of ten or more. Its antigen is unidentified. Time point denoted: persistent/refractory GD, antithyroid drugs over 5 years with positive TRAb. PBMCs provided the RNA from which the TCR library was made. CDR3 size: 15 residues. Germline lookup yields CDR1 SGHTA and CDR2 FQGNSA. Trimming left V 0 bases short and J 8 bases short, with 16 bases between. Relying on iRepertoire HTBI primers and Arm-PCR of CDR3 regions, the team built TCR beta libraries. TCRdb independently ran MiXCR on the multiplex PCR reads; one entry per CDR3 protein. The sample holds 400,000 to 500,000 distinct CDR3 sequences, less than 25% seen once.

The origin of this receptor is a female donor with Graves disease. The sample was peripheral blood mononuclear cells (PBMCs), taken when the disease was refractory, from a patient treated with antithyroid drugs. The V gene is TRBV7-2, the J gene TRBJ2-5, with D maybe TRBD2 (5 bases). This CDR3 reads CASSLAPGNTRTQYF. The DNA of the CDR3 is TGTGCCAGCAGCTTAGCTCCGGGGAACACTCGAACCCAGTACTTC.